The clone carrying this T cell receptor beta chain was seen just once. Its antigen is undetermined. Its ends do not fully match the called genes, so a read error is possible. These data originate in a study of cytomegalovirus exposure and HLA in healthy donors. Study-wide points: In a later analysis, the majority of CMV-associated beta chains seemingly showed HLA restriction. Exclusion as indistinguishable affected some V segments, including TRBV6-2 and TRBV6-3.

All the people who gave samples were healthy bone marrow donors. There was no recording of CMV serostatus for this donor. The CDR3 has 14 residues. The germline gives CDR1 SGHNT, CDR2 YENEEA. The PCR had 60 Vbeta and 13 Jbeta primers. Repertoires were generated with immunoSEQ multiplex PCR, while TCRdb's copy carries only in-frame clones and drops some. The data hold about 68,000 clones, with about 81% observed a single time. Sample: PBMCs. The TCR was taken from a human donor in good health. The chain links TRBV11-3 to TRBJ2-3; a possible D gene is TRBD1 (5 bases). In DNA, the CDR3 is TGTGCCAGCAGCATCCAGGGTAGCACAGATACACAGTATTTT. Translated: CASSIQGSTDTQYF.